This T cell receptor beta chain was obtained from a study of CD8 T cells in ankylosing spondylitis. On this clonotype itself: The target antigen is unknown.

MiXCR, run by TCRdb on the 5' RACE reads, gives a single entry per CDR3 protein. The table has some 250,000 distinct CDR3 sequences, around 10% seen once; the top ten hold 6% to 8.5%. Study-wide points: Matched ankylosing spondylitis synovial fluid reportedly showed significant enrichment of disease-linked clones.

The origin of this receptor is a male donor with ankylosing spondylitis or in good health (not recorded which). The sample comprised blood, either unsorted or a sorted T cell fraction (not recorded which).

The CDR3 DNA reads TGTGCCAGCAGCTTAGGAGTCCTAGCGGGGGTACAAGAGACCCAGTACTTC. It codes for CASSLGVLAGVQETQYF. The chain combines TRBV11-3 with TRBJ2-5; TRBD2 matches at 10 bases. The CDR3 loop spans 17 amino acids. The trim removed 1 base at V and 2 bases at J, leaving 7 bases unmatched. In germline, CDR1 is SGHNT, CDR2 YENEEA. The entire variable domain, with the rest obtained from reference TRBV11-3 and TRBJ2-5, is as follows: EAGVVQSPRYKIIEKKQPVAFWCNPISGHNTLYWYLQNLGQGPELLIRYENEEAVDDSQLPKDRFSAERLKGVDSTLKIQPAELGDSAVYLCASSLGVLAGVQETQYFGPGTRLLVL.